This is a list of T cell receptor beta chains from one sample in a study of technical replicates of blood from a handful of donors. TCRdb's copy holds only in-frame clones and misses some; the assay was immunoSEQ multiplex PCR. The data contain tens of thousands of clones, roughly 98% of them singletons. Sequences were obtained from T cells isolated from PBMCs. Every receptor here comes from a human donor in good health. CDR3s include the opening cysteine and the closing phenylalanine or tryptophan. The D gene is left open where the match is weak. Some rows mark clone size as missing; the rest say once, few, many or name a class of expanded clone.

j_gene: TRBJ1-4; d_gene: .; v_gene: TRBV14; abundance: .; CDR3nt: TGTGCCAGCAGCCAAGGAGCTTTCAGGTCTAATGAAAAACTGTTTTTT; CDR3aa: CASSQGAFRSNEKLFF
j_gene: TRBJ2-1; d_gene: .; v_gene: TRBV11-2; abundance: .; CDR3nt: TGTGCCAGCAGCTTTCAGTACAATGAGCAGTTCTTC; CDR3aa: CASSFQYNEQFF
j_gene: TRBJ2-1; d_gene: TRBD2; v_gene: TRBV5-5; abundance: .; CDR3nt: TGTGCCAGCAGCTTGGCGTGGTCGTGGGAGGGATCCTACAATGAGCAGTTCTTC; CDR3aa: CASSLAWSWEGSYNEQFF
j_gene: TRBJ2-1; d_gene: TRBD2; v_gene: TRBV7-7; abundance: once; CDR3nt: TGTGCTAGCAGCTTAAGATTTAACGCGGGGGGCTCCTACAATGAGCAGTTCTTC; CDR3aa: CASSLRFNAGGSYNEQFF
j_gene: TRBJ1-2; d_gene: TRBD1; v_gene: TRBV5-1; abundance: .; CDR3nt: TGCGCCAGCAGCTTCTTATTTGGACAGGGCTATGGCTACACCTTC; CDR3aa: CASSFLFGQGYGYTF
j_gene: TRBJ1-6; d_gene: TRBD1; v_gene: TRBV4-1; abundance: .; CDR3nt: TGCGCCAGCAGCACCCGTTCAGGGGGCGGAAATTCACCCCTCCACTTT; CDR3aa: CASSTRSGGGNSPLHF
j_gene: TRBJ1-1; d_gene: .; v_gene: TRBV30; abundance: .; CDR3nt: TGTGCCTGGATTGCCGATGTGGGAGGAGTGAACACTGAAGCTTTCTTT; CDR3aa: CAWIADVGGVNTEAFF
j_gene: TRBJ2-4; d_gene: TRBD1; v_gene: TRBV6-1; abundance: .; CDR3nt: TGTGCCAGCAGTGAAGCCGGGACAGGGACCGTAGTTCAGTACTTC; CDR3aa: CASSEAGTGTVVQYF
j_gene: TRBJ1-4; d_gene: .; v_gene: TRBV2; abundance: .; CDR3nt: TGTGCCAGCAGTCCCTTCTTGGGGGCAGAGACTAATGAAAAACTGTTTTTT; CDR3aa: CASSPFLGAETNEKLFF
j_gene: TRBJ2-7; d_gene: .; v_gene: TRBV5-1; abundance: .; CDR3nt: TGCGCCAGCAGCTTGGGAACAGCCGTCTACGAGCAGTACTTC; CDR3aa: CASSLGTAVYEQYF
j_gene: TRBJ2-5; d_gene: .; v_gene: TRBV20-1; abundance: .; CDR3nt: TGCAGTGCAAGACCCCAGGAGACCCAGTACTTC; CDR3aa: CSARPQETQYF
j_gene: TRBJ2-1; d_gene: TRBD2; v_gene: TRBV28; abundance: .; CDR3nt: TGTGCCAGCAGAAAACTAGCGGGTAACAATGAGCAGTTCTTC; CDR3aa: CASRKLAGNNEQFF
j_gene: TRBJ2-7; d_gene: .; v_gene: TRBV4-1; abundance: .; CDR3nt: TGCGCCAGCAGCCTCGGGGTGTCCTACGAGCAGTACTTC; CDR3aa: CASSLGVSYEQYF
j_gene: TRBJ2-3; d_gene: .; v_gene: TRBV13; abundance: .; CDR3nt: TGTGCCAGCAGTACCAGGCCAGATACGCAGTATTTT; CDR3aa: CASSTRPDTQYF
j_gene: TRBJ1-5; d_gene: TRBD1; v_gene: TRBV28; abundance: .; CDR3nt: TGTGCCAGCAGTTACAGGGGGCGGAATCAGCCCCAGCATTTT; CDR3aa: CASSYRGRNQPQHF
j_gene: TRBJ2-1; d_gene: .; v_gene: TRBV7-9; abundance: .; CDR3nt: TGTGCCAGCAGCTCAATTTTACAGGGTGGGGGCTACAATGAGCAGTTCTTC; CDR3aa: CASSSILQGGGYNEQFF
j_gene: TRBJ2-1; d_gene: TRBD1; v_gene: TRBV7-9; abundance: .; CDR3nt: TGTGCCAGCGGCGACAGGGGGAGAAATGAGCAGTTCTTC; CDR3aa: CASGDRGRNEQFF
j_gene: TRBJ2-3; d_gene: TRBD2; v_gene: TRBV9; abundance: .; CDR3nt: TGTGCCAGCAGCCTGACTAGCGGGAGCACAGATACGCAGTATTTT; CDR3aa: CASSLTSGSTDTQYF
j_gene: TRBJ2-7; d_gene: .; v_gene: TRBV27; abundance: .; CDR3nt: TGTGCCAGCAGTTTATCGATCCCCGACAACTCCTACGAGCAGTACTTC; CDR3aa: CASSLSIPDNSYEQYF
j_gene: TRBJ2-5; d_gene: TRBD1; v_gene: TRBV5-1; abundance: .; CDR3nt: TGCGCCAGCAGCACCCAGACAGGGGGCTTAGAGACCCAGTACTTC; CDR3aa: CASSTQTGGLETQYF
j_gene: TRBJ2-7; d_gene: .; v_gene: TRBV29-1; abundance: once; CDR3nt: TGCAGCGTTGAAGCATTACAGGGATACGAGCAGTACTTC; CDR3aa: CSVEALQGYEQYF
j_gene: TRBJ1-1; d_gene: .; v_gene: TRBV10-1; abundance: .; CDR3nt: TGCGCCAGCAGTGAGCCGGGCGAACGGGATGAAGCTTTCTTT; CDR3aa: CASSEPGERDEAFF
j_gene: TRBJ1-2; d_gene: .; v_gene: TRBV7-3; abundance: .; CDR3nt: TGTGCCAGCAGCCCCCCCGGGCTCGGTGTACGACTAGATAACTATGGCTACACCTTC; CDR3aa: CASSPPGLGVRLDNYGYTF
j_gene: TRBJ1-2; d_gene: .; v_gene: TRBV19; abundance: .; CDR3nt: TGTGCCAGTAGTATTGGGCAGGTTCATGGCTACACCTTC; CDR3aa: CASSIGQVHGYTF
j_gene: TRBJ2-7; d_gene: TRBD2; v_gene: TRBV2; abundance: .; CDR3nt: TGTGCCAGCAGTGGGCTAGCGGGACAATACGAGCAGTACTTC; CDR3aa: CASSGLAGQYEQYF
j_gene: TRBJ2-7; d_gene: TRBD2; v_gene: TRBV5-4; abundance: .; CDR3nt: TGTGCCAGCAGCCGGGGGGGGGAGGACTACGAGCAGTACTTC; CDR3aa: CASSRGGEDYEQYF
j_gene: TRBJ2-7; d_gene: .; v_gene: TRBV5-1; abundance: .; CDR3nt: TGCGCCAGCAGATTTACCGGGGTCCACCTCTACGAGCAGTACTTC; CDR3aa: CASRFTGVHLYEQYF
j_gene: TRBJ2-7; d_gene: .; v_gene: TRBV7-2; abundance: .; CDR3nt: TGTGCCAGCAGCTTAGGGGTAGCCCTCGCCTACGAGCAGTACTTC; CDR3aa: CASSLGVALAYEQYF
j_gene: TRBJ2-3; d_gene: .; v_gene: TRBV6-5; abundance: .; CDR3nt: TGTGCCAGCACCACCACCGGGACAGATACGCAGTATTTT; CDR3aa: CASTTTGTDTQYF
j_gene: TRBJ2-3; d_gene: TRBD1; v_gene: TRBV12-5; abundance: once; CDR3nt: TGTGCTAGTGCTCCAAACGGGACAGGGTACACAGATACGCAGTATTTT; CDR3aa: CASAPNGTGYTDTQYF
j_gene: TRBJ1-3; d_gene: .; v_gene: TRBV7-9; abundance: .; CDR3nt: TGTGCCAGCAGCCGAATACAGGGCCCCTCTGGAAACACCATATATTTT; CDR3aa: CASSRIQGPSGNTIYF
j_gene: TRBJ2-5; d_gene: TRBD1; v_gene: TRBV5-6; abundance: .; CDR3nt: TGTGCCAGCAGCTCGAGCCAGACAGGGACGGAGACCCAGTACTTC; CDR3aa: CASSSSQTGTETQYF
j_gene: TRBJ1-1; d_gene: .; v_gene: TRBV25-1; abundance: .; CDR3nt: TGTGCCAGCATTTCGCGGGGAATGAACACTGAAGCTTTCTTT; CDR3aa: CASISRGMNTEAFF
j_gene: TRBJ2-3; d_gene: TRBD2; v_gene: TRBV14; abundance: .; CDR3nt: TGTGCCAGCAGCCAAGGGTTAGCGGGGGTAAGCACAGATACGCAGTATTTT; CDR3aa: CASSQGLAGVSTDTQYF
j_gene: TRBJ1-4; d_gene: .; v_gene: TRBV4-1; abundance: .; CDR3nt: TGCGCCAGCAGCCAGAATACAGGGTTCAACCTCCGCGATGAAAAACTGTTTTTT; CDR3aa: CASSQNTGFNLRDEKLFF
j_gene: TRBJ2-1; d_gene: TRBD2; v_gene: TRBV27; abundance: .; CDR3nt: TGTGCCAGCAGTTTATTCGTTCCATCTAGCGGGGGGGCGTTCTTC; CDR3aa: CASSLFVPSSGGAFF
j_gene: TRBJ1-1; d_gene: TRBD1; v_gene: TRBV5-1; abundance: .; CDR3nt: TGCGCCAGCAGCTTGCGGGGACAGGGGAACACTGAAGCTTTCTTT; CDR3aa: CASSLRGQGNTEAFF
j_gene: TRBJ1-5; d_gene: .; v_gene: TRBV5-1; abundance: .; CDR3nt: TGCGCCAGCAGCTCGTATAGAGGGAAGGGACAGCCCCAGCATTTT; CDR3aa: CASSSYRGKGQPQHF
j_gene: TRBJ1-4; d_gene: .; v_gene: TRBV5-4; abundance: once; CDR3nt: TGTGCCAGCAGCCTGGGGAGGGAGCAAGAAAAACTGTTTTTT; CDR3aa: CASSLGREQEKLFF
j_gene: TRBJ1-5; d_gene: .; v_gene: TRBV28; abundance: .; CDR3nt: TGTGCCAGCAGCTCCGGGACTTCTATCCAGCCCCAGCATTTT; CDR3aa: CASSSGTSIQPQHF
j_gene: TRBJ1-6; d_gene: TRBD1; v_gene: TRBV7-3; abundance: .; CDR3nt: TGTGCCAGCAGCTTAACCGCAGGGGGCAGGAATTCACCCCTCCACTTT; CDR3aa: CASSLTAGGRNSPLHF
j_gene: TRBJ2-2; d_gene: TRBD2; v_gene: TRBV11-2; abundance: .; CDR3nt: TGTGCCAGCAGCATAAGAACCGGGACTAGCGGGATTGGGGAGCTGTTTTTT; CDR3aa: CASSIRTGTSGIGELFF
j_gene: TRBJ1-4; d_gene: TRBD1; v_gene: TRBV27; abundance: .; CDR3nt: TGTGCCACCAGGGGGGGTCAAGCTAATGAAAAACTGTTTTTT; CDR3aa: CATRGGQANEKLFF
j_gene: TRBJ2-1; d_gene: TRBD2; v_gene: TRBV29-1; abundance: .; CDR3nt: TGCAGCGTTTTAAGCGGGAGCTCCTACAATGAGCAGTTCTTC; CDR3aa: CSVLSGSSYNEQFF
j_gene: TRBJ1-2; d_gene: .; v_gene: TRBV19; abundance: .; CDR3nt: TGTGCCAGTAGTCCGGACAAGTACTATGGCTACACCTTC; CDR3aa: CASSPDKYYGYTF